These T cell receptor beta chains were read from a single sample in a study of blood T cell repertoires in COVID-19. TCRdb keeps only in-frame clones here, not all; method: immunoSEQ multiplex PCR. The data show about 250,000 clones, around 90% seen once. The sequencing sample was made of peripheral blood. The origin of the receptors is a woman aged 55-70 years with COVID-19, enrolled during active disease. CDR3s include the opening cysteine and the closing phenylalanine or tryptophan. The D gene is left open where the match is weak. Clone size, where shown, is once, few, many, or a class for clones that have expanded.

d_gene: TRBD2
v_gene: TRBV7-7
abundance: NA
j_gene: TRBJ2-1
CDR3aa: CASSFRGGGYNEQFF
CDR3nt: TGTGCCAGCAGCTTTCGTGGCGGGGGCTACAATGAGCAGTTCTTC

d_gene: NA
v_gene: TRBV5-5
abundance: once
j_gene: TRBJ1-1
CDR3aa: CASSSLGSTEAFF
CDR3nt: TGTGCCAGCAGCTCCTTGGGGAGCACTGAAGCTTTCTTT

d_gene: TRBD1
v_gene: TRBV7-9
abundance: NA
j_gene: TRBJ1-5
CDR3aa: CASRSGGRGNQPQHF
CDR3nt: TGTGCCAGCAGATCAGGGGGTCGAGGCAATCAGCCCCAGCATTTT

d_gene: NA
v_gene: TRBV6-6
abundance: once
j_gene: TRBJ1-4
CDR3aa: CASSTGDKLFF
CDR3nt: TGTGCCAGCAGTACGGGGGACAAACTGTTTTTT

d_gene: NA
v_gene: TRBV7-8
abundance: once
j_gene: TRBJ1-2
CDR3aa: CASSVTPGVGGYTF
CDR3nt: TGTGCCAGCAGCGTAACTCCAGGCGTTGGGGGCTACACCTTC

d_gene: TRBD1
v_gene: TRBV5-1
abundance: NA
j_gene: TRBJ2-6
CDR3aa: CASSLDLQGSGANVLTF
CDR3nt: TGCGCCAGCAGCTTGGACCTACAGGGGAGTGGGGCCAACGTCCTGACTTTC

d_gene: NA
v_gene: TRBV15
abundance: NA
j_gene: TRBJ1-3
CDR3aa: CATSRDLAGGQIGNTIYF
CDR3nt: TGTGCCACCAGCAGAGATTTAGCGGGGGGTCAAATTGGAAACACCATATATTTT

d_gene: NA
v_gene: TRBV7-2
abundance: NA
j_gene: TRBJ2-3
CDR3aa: CASSLSRGATDTQYF
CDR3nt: TGTGCCAGCAGCTTAAGCAGGGGTGCTACAGATACGCAGTATTTT

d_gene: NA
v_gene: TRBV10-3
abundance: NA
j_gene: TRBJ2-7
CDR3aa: CAITPRAGTYEQYF
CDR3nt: TGTGCCATCACCCCAAGAGCGGGCACCTACGAGCAGTACTTC

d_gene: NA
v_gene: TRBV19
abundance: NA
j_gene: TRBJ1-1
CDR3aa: CASMRGKVNTEAFF
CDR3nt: TGTGCCAGTATGCGAGGGAAGGTGAACACTGAAGCTTTCTTT

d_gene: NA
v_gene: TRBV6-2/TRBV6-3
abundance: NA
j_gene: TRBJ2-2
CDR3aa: CASSYPPRRENTGELFF
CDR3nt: TGTGCCAGCAGTTACCCCCCCCGTCGGGAGAACACCGGGGAGCTGTTTTTT

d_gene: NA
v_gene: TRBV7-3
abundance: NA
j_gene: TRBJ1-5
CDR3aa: CASSLRAGPNQPQHF
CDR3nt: TGTGCCAGCAGCTTGCGTGCGGGTCCCAATCAGCCCCAGCATTTT

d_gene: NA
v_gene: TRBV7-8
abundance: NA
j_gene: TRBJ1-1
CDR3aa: CASSLGGGVTEAFF
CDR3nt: TGTGCCAGCAGCTTAGGGGGGGGAGTGACTGAAGCTTTCTTT

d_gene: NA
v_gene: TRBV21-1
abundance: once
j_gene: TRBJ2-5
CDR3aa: CASSPFERQGQETQYF
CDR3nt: TGTGCCAGCAGCCCTTTCGAGAGACAGGGTCAAGAGACCCAGTACTTC

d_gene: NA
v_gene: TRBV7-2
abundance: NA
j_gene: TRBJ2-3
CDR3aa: CASSLQGPQDTQYF
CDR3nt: TGTGCCAGCAGCTTACAGGGCCCACAGGATACGCAGTATTTT

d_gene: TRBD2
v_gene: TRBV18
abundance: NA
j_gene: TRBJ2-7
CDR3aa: CASSPIPTSGVYEQYF
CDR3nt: TGTGCCAGCTCACCTATACCGACTAGCGGGGTATACGAGCAGTACTTC

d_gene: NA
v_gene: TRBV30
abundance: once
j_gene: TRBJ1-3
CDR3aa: CAWNRVSGNTIYF
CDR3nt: TGTGCCTGGAACCGGGTCTCTGGAAACACCATATATTTT

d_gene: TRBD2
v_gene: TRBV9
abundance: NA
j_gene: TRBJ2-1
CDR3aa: CASSVRSQGGSNEQFF
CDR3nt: TGTGCCAGCAGCGTAAGGAGTCAGGGAGGGTCCAATGAGCAGTTCTTC

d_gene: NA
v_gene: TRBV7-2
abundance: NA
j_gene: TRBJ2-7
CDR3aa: CASSLSQAFYEQYF
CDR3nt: TGTGCCAGCAGCTTAAGTCAGGCCTTCTACGAGCAGTACTTC

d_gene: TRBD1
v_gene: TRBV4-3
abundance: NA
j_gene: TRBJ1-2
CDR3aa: CASREHRRDRGRSGGYTF
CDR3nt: TGCGCCAGCAGAGAGCACCGACGGGACAGGGGGCGATCGGGGGGCTACACCTTC

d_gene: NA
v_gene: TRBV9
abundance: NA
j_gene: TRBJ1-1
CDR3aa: CASSPDQGNTEAFF
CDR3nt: TGTGCCAGCAGCCCCGACCAGGGTAACACTGAAGCTTTCTTT

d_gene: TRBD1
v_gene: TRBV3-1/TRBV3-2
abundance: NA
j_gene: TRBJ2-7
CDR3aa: CASSQGQGPREQYF
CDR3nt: TGTGCCAGCAGCCAAGGACAGGGGCCCAGGGAGCAGTACTTC

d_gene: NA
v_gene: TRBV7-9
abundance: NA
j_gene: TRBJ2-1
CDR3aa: CASSLEISGTEQFF
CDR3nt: TGTGCCAGCAGCTTAGAAATTTCGGGGACAGAGCAGTTCTTC

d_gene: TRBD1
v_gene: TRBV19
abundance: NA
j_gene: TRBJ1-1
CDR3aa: CASRLQGAHTEAFF
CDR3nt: TGTGCCAGCCGCCTTCAGGGGGCCCACACTGAAGCTTTCTTT

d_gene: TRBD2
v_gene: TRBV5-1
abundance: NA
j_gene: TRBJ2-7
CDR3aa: CASSWEGLAGSYEQYF
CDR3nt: TGCGCCAGCAGCTGGGAAGGACTAGCGGGTAGCTACGAGCAGTACTTC

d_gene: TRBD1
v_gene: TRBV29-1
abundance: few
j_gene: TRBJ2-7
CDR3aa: CSVVETGNGEQYF
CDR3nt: TGCAGCGTTGTGGAGACAGGGAATGGGGAGCAGTACTTC

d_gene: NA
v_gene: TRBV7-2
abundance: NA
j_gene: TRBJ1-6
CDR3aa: CASSLLSDRLNSPLHF
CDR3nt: TGTGCCAGCAGCTTACTCTCGGACAGACTAAATTCACCCCTCCACTTT

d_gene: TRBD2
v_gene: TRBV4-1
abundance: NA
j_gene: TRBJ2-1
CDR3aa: CASSQRTPSGYNEQFF
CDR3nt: TGCGCCAGCAGCCAACGAACCCCTAGCGGTTACAATGAGCAGTTCTTC

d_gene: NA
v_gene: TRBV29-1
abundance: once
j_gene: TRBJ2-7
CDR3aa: CSVKRGSPYEQYF
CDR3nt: TGCAGCGTTAAACGGGGGAGCCCCTACGAGCAGTACTTC

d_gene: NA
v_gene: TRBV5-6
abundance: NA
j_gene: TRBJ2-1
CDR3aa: CASSFSWSKDNEQFF
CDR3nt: TGTGCCAGCAGCTTTAGCTGGTCCAAGGACAATGAGCAGTTCTTC

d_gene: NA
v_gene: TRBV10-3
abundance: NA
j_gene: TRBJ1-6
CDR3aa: CAISESGQGRNSPLHF
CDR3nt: TGTGCCATCAGTGAGTCGGGTCAGGGTAGGAATTCACCCCTCCACTTT

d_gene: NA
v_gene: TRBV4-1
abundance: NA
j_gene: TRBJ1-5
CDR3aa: CASSDRLDNQPQHF
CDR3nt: TGCGCCAGCAGCGACAGGTTAGACAATCAGCCCCAGCATTTT

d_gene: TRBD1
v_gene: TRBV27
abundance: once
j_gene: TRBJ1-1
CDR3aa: CASSLHDRGSNTEAFF
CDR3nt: TGTGCCAGCAGTTTACACGACAGGGGATCAAACACTGAAGCTTTCTTT

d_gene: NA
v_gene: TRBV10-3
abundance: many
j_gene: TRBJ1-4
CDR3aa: CATGGAGSEKLFF
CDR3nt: TGTGCCACCGGGGGGGCAGGGAGTGAAAAACTGTTTTTT

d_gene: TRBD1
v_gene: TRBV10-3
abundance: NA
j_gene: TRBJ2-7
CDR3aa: CAINGRTGAGEQYF
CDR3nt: TGTGCCATCAATGGAAGGACAGGGGCTGGTGAGCAGTACTTC

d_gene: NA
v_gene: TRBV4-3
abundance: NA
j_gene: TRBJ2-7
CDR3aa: CASSQGQGGAYEQYF
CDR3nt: TGCGCCAGCAGCCAAGGTCAGGGAGGCGCCTACGAGCAGTACTTC

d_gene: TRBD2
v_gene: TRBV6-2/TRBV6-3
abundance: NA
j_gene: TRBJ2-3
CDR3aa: CASSYRLAGTDTQYF
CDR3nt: TGTGCCAGCAGTTACCGGCTAGCGGGCACAGATACGCAGTATTTT

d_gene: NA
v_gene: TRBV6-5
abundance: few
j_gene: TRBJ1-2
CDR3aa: CASSLSGSYGYTF
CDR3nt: TGTGCCAGCAGCCTCTCCGGGAGTTATGGCTACACCTTC

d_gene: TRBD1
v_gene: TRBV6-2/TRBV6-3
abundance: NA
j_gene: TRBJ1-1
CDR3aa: CASSFGQGAEAFF
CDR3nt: TGTGCCAGCAGCTTTGGACAGGGGGCGGAAGCTTTCTTT

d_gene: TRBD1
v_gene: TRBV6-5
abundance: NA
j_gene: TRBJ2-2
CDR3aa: CASTLTGDNTGELFF
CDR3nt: TGTGCCAGCACTTTGACAGGGGACAACACCGGGGAGCTGTTTTTT

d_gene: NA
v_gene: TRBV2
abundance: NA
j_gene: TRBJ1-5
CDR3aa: CASSEAAASGPQHF
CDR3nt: TGTGCCAGCAGTGAAGCAGCAGCTTCGGGGCCCCAGCATTTT

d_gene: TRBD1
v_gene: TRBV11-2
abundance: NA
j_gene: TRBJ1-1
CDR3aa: CASSLEIRGREAFF
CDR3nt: TGTGCCAGCAGCTTAGAGATCAGGGGGCGGGAAGCTTTCTTT

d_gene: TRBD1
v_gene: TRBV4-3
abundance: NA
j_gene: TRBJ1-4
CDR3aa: CASSKDRVVEKLFF
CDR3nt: TGCGCCAGCAGCAAAGACAGGGTAGTTGAAAAACTGTTTTTT

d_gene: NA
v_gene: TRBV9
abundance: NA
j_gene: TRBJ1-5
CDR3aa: CASSVAPTDSQPQHF
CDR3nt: TGTGCCAGCAGCGTAGCCCCAACGGACTCTCAGCCCCAGCATTTT

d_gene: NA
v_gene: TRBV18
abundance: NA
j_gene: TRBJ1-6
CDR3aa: CASSPGTSNSPLHF
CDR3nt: TGTGCCAGCTCCCCCGGGACTAGTAATTCACCCCTCCACTTT

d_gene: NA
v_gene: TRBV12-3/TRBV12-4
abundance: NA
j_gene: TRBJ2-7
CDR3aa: CASSRSGYEQYF
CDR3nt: TGTGCCAGCAGCAGAAGCGGGTACGAGCAGTACTTC

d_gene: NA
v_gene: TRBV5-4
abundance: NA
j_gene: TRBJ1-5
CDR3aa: CASSTGGSNQPQHF
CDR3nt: TGTGCCAGCTCGACCGGAGGAAGCAATCAGCCCCAGCATTTT

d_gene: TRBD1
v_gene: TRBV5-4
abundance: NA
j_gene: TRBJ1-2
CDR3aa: CASSWDRGRSGYTF
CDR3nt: TGTGCCAGCAGCTGGGACAGGGGGCGGTCTGGCTACACCTTC

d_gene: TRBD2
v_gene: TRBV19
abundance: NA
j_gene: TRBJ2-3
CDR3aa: CASSIEGAGRHSTDTQYF
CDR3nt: TGTGCCAGTAGTATTGAGGGAGCGGGGCGACACAGCACAGATACGCAGTATTTT

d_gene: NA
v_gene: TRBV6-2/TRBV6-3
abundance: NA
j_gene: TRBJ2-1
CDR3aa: CASSQLGTSSYNEQFF
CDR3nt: TGTGCCAGCAGTCAGTTAGGGACTTCCTCCTACAATGAGCAGTTCTTC

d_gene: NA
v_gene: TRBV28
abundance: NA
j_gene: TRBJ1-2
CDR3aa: CASSLQYYGYTF
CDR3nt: TGTGCCAGCAGTTTACAGTACTATGGCTACACCTTC

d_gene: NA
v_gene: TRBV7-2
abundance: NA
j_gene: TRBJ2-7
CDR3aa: CASSLVPQGTYEQYF
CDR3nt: TGTGCCAGCAGCTTGGTCCCGCAGGGAACCTACGAGCAGTACTTC

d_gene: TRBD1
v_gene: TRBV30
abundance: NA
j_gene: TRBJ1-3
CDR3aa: CAWSVGGHSGNTIYF
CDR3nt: TGTGCCTGGAGTGTAGGGGGCCACTCTGGAAACACCATATATTTT

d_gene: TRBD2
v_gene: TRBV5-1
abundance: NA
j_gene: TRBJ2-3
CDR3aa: CASSTLLAGDGTDTQYF
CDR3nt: TGCGCCAGCAGCACCCTTCTAGCGGGGGATGGGACAGATACGCAGTATTTT